The 30 T cell receptor beta chains below come from one sample, sequenced in a study of CD8 T cells in ankylosing spondylitis. TCRdb recomputed calls from the 5' RACE reads with MiXCR, one row per CDR3 protein. The sample has about 130,000 distinct CDR3 sequences; 6% to 8.5% are singletons. The specimen sequenced was blood, either unsorted or a sorted T cell fraction (not recorded which). The origin of the receptors is a female donor with ankylosing spondylitis or in good health (not recorded which).

In its sample, this clonotype is medium-sized. The chain is built from TRBV6-6 and TRBJ2-3; TRBD1 matches 7 bases. The length of the CDR3 is 14 residues. Per the germline V gene, CDR1 is MNHNY and CDR2 is SVGAGI (reference sequence). The V gene end was trimmed by 5 bases and the J gene end by 2 bases; junction bases not matched to a gene: 4. CDR3 in DNA: TGTGCCAGCAGTACGGGACAGTTCACAGATACGCAGTATTTT. It codes for CASSTGQFTDTQYF.

V is TRBV7-9 and J is TRBJ1-4; 8 bases fit TRBD1. This CDR3 is 13 amino acids long. Germline V gives CDR1 SEHNR, CDR2 FQNEAQ (reference sequence). Unmatched junction bases numbered 5, after V lost 6 bases and J lost 8 bases. This CDR3 is CASRTGGAEKLFF. In nucleotides, the CDR3 is TGTGCCAGCAGAACAGGGGGAGCCGAAAAACTGTTTTTT.

This clonotype came up many times. V and J are TRBV20-1 and TRBJ1-1; the match to TRBD1 covers 9 bases. The germline V gene has CDR1 DFQATT and CDR2 SNEGSKA (reference sequence). Trimming took 0 bases from V and 4 from J; bases not matched to a gene: 6. The CDR3 loop spans 15 amino acids. CDR3 sequence: CSARDGTGGVTEAFF. The CDR3 coding sequence is TGCAGTGCTAGAGATGGTACAGGGGGCGTCACTGAAGCTTTCTTT.

The V gene is TRBV3-1, the J gene TRBJ2-5; maybe TRBD1 (5 bases). CDR1 is LGHDT, CDR2 YNNKEL, per germline (reference sequence). This CDR3 region has 12 residues. V shed 4 bases and J shed 7 bases, with 10 bases lying between them. CDR3 residues: CASSPRQGTQYF. The CDR3 DNA is TGTGCCAGCAGCCCCCGCCAGGGGACCCAGTACTTC.

In this sample, this clonotype turned up many times. The J gene is TRBJ2-3, the V gene TRBV6-1, with TRBD2 matching over 7 bases. The trim removed 4 bases at V and 5 bases at J, leaving 9 bases unmatched. Germline CDR1 and CDR2: MNHNS and SASEGT. The CDR3 has 15 amino acids. Written as DNA, the CDR3 is TGTGCCAGCAGTGCCGATGGAAGCGGGGTAGATACGCAGTATTTT. It encodes CASSADGSGVDTQYF.

This clonotype was observed at least ten times. V is TRBV20-1 and J is TRBJ1-1; D gene uncertain. The CDR3 runs 11 residues. V lost 5 bases and J 1 base, leaving 5 bases between the germline ends. The germline gives CDR1 DFQATT, CDR2 SNEGSKA (reference sequence). CDR3 bases: TGCAGTGCTTACAGGAACACTGAAGCTTTCTTT. It yields the protein CSAYRNTEAFF.

This clonotype was seen a few times. V usage is TRBV29-1 and J usage is TRBJ1-2; 10 bases agree with TRBD1. The CDR3 has 14 amino acids. Germline assignment: CDR1 SQVTM and CDR2 ANQGSEA. V gave up 7 bases and J gave up 8 bases; unmatched junction bases: 13. The CDR3 nucleotides are TGCAGCGCTTGGGAGCTGGGACAGGGGTACGGCTACACCTTC. Protein product: CSAWELGQGYGYTF.

This clonotype was found many times. The chain combines TRBV12-3 or TRBV12-4 with TRBJ2-7, with D possibly TRBD2 on 5 matching bases. The CDR3 covers 14 residues. The V end was cut by 3 bases, the J end by 2 bases, with 11 bases between. CDR3 nucleotides: TGTGCCAGCAGTTTTGGGGAGCTCGCCTACGAGCAGTACTTC. Protein: CASSFGELAYEQYF.

This clonotype was detected many times. The rearrangement uses TRBV24-1 and TRBJ2-5; possibly TRBD2 for D (5 bases). There are 15 residues in the CDR3. Germline CDR1 is KGHDR and CDR2 is SFDVKD. Between the trimmed V and J ends, which lost 1 base and 4 bases, there was a span of 12 bases. The CDR3 sequence: CATSDFNGGGETQYF. The DNA for the CDR3 is TGTGCCACCAGTGATTTTAACGGAGGCGGAGAGACCCAGTACTTC.

In this sample, this clonotype turned up many times. The chain carries TRBV7-8 and TRBJ2-5, with D uncertain. V lost 2 bases and J 7 bases, leaving 5 bases between the germline ends. CDR1 and CDR2 (germline): SGHVS, FQNEAQ. The CDR3 runs 11 residues. Written as DNA, the CDR3 is TGTGCCAGCAGCTTAAGAGGGACCCAGTACTTC. It is translated as CASSLRGTQYF.

This clonotype was recorded at least ten times. The CDR3 loop reads CSAPKDPGTEAFF. CDR3 nucleotides: TGCAGTGCCCCAAAAGACCCAGGGACTGAAGCTTTCTTT. The chain carries TRBV20-1 and TRBJ1-1; weak D call: TRBD1 (5 bases). Trimming took off 6 bases at V and 5 bases at J, with 16 bases between the two ends. Per germline, CDR1 DFQATT and CDR2 SNEGSKA (reference sequence). CDR3 length: 13 residues.

This clonotype was counted at least ten times. V gene TRBV18 combines with J gene TRBJ2-3; D unresolved. Germline V gene data show CDR1 as KGHSH and CDR2 as LQKENI. Trimming left V 3 bases short and J 0 bases short, with 7 bases between. The CDR3 loop spans 14 amino acids. Written as DNA, the CDR3 is TGTGCCAGCTCACCCTCGGCTAGCACAGATACGCAGTATTTT. This translates into CASSPSASTDTQYF.

This clonotype was observed many times. CDR3 protein: CSGGRGNEQFF. Here the CDR3 DNA reads TGCAGCGGAGGTCGGGGGAATGAGCAGTTCTTC. The V and J genes are TRBV29-1 and TRBJ2-1, with D perhaps matching TRBD2 (6 bases). The germline gives CDR1 SQVTM, CDR2 ANQGSEA. This CDR3 spans 11 amino acids. V lost 7 bases to trimming and J lost 7 bases, with 11 bases between them.

Many counts were recorded for this clonotype. This chain uses TRBV11-2 with TRBJ2-5, with 10 bases that match TRBD1. Germline-derived CDR1 and CDR2 are SGHAT and FQNNGV. V shed 5 bases, J shed 5 bases, and the junction held 8 bases outside the gene matches. The CDR3 is made up of 15 amino acids. The CDR3 region has the DNA TGTGCCAGCAGCATTGACAGGGGGCGAGGCGAGACCCAGTACTTC. Translated: CASSIDRGRGETQYF.

This clonotype came up many times. The J gene is TRBJ2-5, the V gene TRBV30; D tentatively reads TRBD1 or TRBD2 (6 bases each). The germline V and J ends were trimmed by 0 bases and 4 bases, with 15 bases remaining between them. The CDR3 has 15 residues. Germline V lookup: CDR1 GTSNPN, CDR2 SVGIG (reference sequence). The CDR3 reads CAWSVGGRTAETQYF. The CDR3 DNA reads as TGTGCCTGGAGTGTAGGGGGGCGGACGGCAGAGACCCAGTACTTC.

This clonotype was observed many times. The V gene is TRBV6-1, the J gene TRBJ2-3, with D perhaps TRBD1 (6 bases). Looked up from germline, CDR1 is MNHNS and CDR2 is SASEGT. V was pared by 7 bases and J by 1 base, with 15 bases between. This CDR3 is 15 amino acids long. The DNA for the CDR3 is TGTGCCAGCACCCGACAGGTTGGAGGCACAGATACGCAGTATTTT. This translates into CASTRQVGGTDTQYF.

Points on this clonotype: This could be a read error, since a much larger clone is one nucleotide away. The genes are TRBV5-1 and TRBJ1-1; 7 bases map to TRBD1. This CDR3 contains 15 residues. CDR1 SGHRS and CDR2 YFSETQ come from the germline V gene. Germline trimming cut 0 bases from V and 6 bases from J; bases unmatched to any gene: 8. The CDR3 here is CASSLATGRGAEAFF. The CDR3 nucleotides read TGCGCCAGCAGCTTGGCGACAGGGAGAGGCGCTGAAGCTTTCTTT.

This clonotype was seen ten or more times. V and J are TRBV7-2 and TRBJ1-2, with D perhaps matching TRBD1 (6 bases). CDR3 length: 13 amino acids. Germline V gene lookup returns CDR1 SGHTA and CDR2 FQGNSA. Trimming shortened V by 4 bases and J by 8 bases, and 14 bases separated the two germline ends. CDR3 residues: CASSSPGDRGYTF. The CDR3 DNA sequence: TGTGCCAGCAGCTCACCAGGGGATCGGGGCTACACCTTC.

This clonotype was detected ten times or more. V is TRBV6-5 and J is TRBJ1-2; 9 bases match TRBD1. In germline, CDR1 is MNHEY, CDR2 SVGAGI. The V segment lost 0 bases and the J segment 4 bases; nucleotides outside the gene matches: 3. CDR3 length: 15 residues. The CDR3 sequence: CASSYSSGQGYGYTF. CDR3 in DNA: TGTGCCAGCAGTTACTCCTCGGGACAGGGCTATGGCTACACCTTC.

This clonotype was observed many times. This rearrangement joins TRBV4-3 to TRBJ2-3; D remains unclear. The germline V gene encodes CDR1 LGHNA and CDR2 YSLEER. The V and J ends lost 0 bases and 0 bases respectively, with 13 bases between them. The CDR3 consists of 17 residues. In DNA form, the CDR3 reads TGCGCCAGCAGCCAAGAGGTCGCCGTGGAAAGCACAGATACGCAGTATTTT. It encodes CASSQEVAVESTDTQYF.

V and J are TRBV11-3 and TRBJ2-1; D is possibly TRBD2 (5 bases). Germline-derived CDR1 and CDR2 are SGHNT and YENEEA. Trimming took off 6 bases at V and 0 bases at J, with 15 bases between the two ends. This CDR3 contains 16 residues. The CDR3 DNA reads TGTGCCAGCAGTTTGGCAATGGCGGGCTCCTACAATGAGCAGTTCTTC. It codes for CASSLAMAGSYNEQFF.

This clonotype was seen many times. V is TRBV20-1 and J is TRBJ2-7; 9 bases line up with TRBD2. Germline trimming cut 6 bases from V and 7 bases from J; bases unmatched to any gene: 22. This CDR3 is built from 17 residues. Germline V gives CDR1 DFQATT, CDR2 SNEGSKA (reference sequence). In nucleotides, the CDR3 is TGCAGTGCAGTGTATGGCGGGGGGGGGCGCGGCGGAAAGGAGCAGTACTTC. It translates to CSAVYGGGGRGGKEQYF.

This clonotype was recorded at least ten times. The chain recombines TRBV20-1 with TRBJ2-2; no firm D call. This CDR3 is 13 amino acids long. Germline V CDR1 and CDR2: DFQATT, SNEGSKA (reference sequence). V lost 0 bases, J lost 4 bases, and 6 bases lay in between. CDR3 bases: TGCAGTGCTAGAGATACGACCACCGGGGAGCTGTTTTTT. This gives the protein CSARDTTTGELFF.

This clonotype was counted ten times or more. The chain is built from TRBV4-3 and TRBJ2-3; D assignment may be TRBD1 or TRBD2 (5 bases each). This CDR3 spans 14 amino acids. In germline, CDR1 is LGHNA, CDR2 YSLEER. Trimming removed 1 base at V and 0 bases at J, with 5 bases between. The CDR3 nucleotides are TGCGCCAGCAGCCAAGGGGACAGCACAGATACGCAGTATTTT. This gives the protein CASSQGDSTDTQYF.

There are many counts of this clonotype. This chain connects TRBV5-1 to TRBJ2-7, with D maybe TRBD2 (6 bases). CDR1 is SGHRS and CDR2 is YFSETQ in the germline V gene. The CDR3 loop spans 14 amino acids. Deletions cut 3 bases from V and 7 bases from J, with 17 bases between. The CDR3 region has the DNA TGCGCCAGCAGCTCGGGGGTTGGAGAGGGGGAGCAGTACTTC. This encodes CASSSGVGEGEQYF. The full variable domain, completed using reference TRBV5-1 and TRBJ2-7, is KAGVTQTPRYLIKTRGQQVTLSCSPISGHRSVSWYQQTPGQGLQFLFEYFSETQRNKGNFPGRFSGRQFSNSRSEMNVSTLELGDSALYLCASSSGVGEGEQYFGPGTRLTVT.

This clonotype has at least ten counts. This chain joins TRBV3-1 and TRBJ1-3, with D maybe TRBD1 (6 bases). This CDR3 has 16 residues. The germline V gene has CDR1 LGHDT and CDR2 YNNKEL (reference sequence). V was trimmed by 0 bases and J by 3 bases, leaving 12 bases between them. The CDR3, as DNA: TGTGCCAGCAGCCAAGAGGGGGCGCGAATTGGAAACACCATATATTTT. This encodes CASSQEGARIGNTIYF.

This clonotype was seen ten or more times. The rearrangement joins TRBV5-1 to TRBJ1-2, with a weak D call TRBD1 (5 bases). Trimming shortened V by 4 bases and J by 4 bases, and 14 bases separated the two germline ends. CDR3 size: 14 residues. The V gene's germline CDR1 is SGHRS and CDR2 YFSETQ. In nucleotides, the CDR3 is TGCGCCAGCAGCGGGGGAACAGGCGTCTATGGCTACACCTTC. Its translation: CASSGGTGVYGYTF.

This clonotype was counted ten times or more. V is TRBV7-9 and J is TRBJ2-1; possibly TRBD2 for D (5 bases). Germline CDR1 SEHNR, CDR2 FQNEAQ (reference sequence). The CDR3 runs 12 residues. V lost 5 bases and J 9 bases, leaving 11 bases between the germline ends. The CDR3 loop is CASSPDRGEQFF. CDR3 coding DNA: TGTGCCAGCAGCCCCGACCGGGGTGAGCAGTTCTTC.

This clonotype was seen at least ten times. The chain uses TRBV5-1 and TRBJ2-7, with 9 bases identical to TRBD1. From germline, CDR1 is SGHRS and CDR2 YFSETQ. The CDR3 sequence is 15 residues long. The ends lost 4 bases at V and 5 bases at J; junction bases unmatched: 10. The CDR3 loop is CASSRGGTGYNEQYF. The CDR3 DNA follows: TGCGCCAGCAGCCGCGGTGGGACAGGGTATAACGAGCAGTACTTC.

This clonotype appeared many times. The V gene is TRBV20-1, the J gene TRBJ2-3, with D uncertain. The CDR3 loop spans 10 amino acids. V gave up 5 bases and J gave up 5 bases, with 5 bases separating them. The germline V gene has CDR1 DFQATT and CDR2 SNEGSKA (reference sequence). The CDR3 reads CSAGRDTQYF. CDR3 nucleotides: TGCAGTGCTGGTAGAGATACGCAGTATTTT.